Listed below are T cell receptor beta chains from one sample, sequenced in a study of shared clonotypes between healthy human individuals. Measured with immunoSEQ multiplex PCR; TCRdb has only the in-frame clones, and not every one. The sample records some 700,000 clones, about 90% being singletons. Sequencing input: memory CD8+ T cells from PBMCs. These receptors were obtained from a man between 18 and 29 years old in good health. Some clones in this sample may be carry-over from other donors' samples. The CDR3 runs from the conserved cysteine through the conserved F or W. Each record gives: V gene, D gene, J gene, clone size, CDR3 length, CDR3 DNA, CDR3 protein. A D gene is named only where the DNA matches it firmly. The size entry is marked missing in some rows and otherwise reads once, few, many or a size class.

TRBV27	TRBD1	TRBJ2-7	.	14	TGTGCCAGCAGTTTCCAGGGGGCAATGGAAGAGCAGTACTTC	CASSFQGAMEEQYF
TRBV5-1	TRBD1	TRBJ2-3	.	17	TGCGCCAGCAGTTCCGGGGTTGGGACAGGGGTGACAGATACGCAGTATTTT	CASSSGVGTGVTDTQYF
TRBV28	.	TRBJ2-2	few	17	TGTGCCAGCCGGAACCCCCGACTCATACCGAACACCGGGGAGCTGTTTTTT	CASRNPRLIPNTGELFF
TRBV7-9	.	TRBJ1-1	once	15	TGTGCCAGCAGCTTAGATGCAGGGGCGAACACTGAAGCTTTCTTT	CASSLDAGANTEAFF
TRBV5-1	.	TRBJ1-5	.	15	TGCGCCAGCAGCCCGACAGGCCCCAGGAATCAGCCCCAGCATTTT	CASSPTGPRNQPQHF
TRBV5-5	TRBD2	TRBJ2-7	.	16	TGTGCCAGCAGCACGGGACTAGCGGGAGTCTCGAGTGAGCAGTACTTC	CASSTGLAGVSSEQYF
TRBV10-3	TRBD1	TRBJ1-2	.	16	TGTGCCATCAGTCCTCTCCCCGGGACAGCTAACTATGGCTACACCTTC	CAISPLPGTANYGYTF
TRBV19	TRBD1	TRBJ2-7	.	16	TGTGCCAGTACCTCAACCGGACAGGCCAGCTCCTACGAGCAGTACTTC	CASTSTGQASSYEQYF
TRBV28	.	TRBJ1-1	.	16	TGTGCCAGCAGGCGACCGTCGGATTCTTTGAACACTGAAGCTTTCTTT	CASRRPSDSLNTEAFF
TRBV18	TRBD1	TRBJ2-1	.	16	TGTGCCAGCTCAGATGACAGGGGGGAGTCCTACAATGAGCAGTTCTTC	CASSDDRGESYNEQFF
TRBV6-1	TRBD2	TRBJ2-7	.	15	TGTGCCAGCAGTAAGGCCGGGACGGGGGGCTACGAGCAGTACTTC	CASSKAGTGGYEQYF
TRBV4-3	TRBD1	TRBJ2-1	many	17	TGCGCCAGCAGCCAGGGTACGGGACAGGGGTCCTACAATGAGCAGTTCTTC	CASSQGTGQGSYNEQFF
TRBV9	.	TRBJ2-5	.	16	TGTGCCAGCAGCGTAGCTCCCGGGACGGAGGGAGAGACCCAGTACTTC	CASSVAPGTEGETQYF
TRBV7-9	TRBD1	TRBJ1-1	.	18	TGTGCCAGCAGCGAAATACAGGGGGCGACGAATTTGAACACTGAAGCTTTCTTT	CASSEIQGATNLNTEAFF
TRBV29-1	.	TRBJ2-3	.	12	TGCAGCGTTGGAGGGGACTCTGGTACGCAGTATTTT	CSVGGDSGTQYF
TRBV7-2	.	TRBJ2-5	.	13	TGTGCCAGCAGCTTGTCCGAAGTGGAGACCCAGTACTTC	CASSLSEVETQYF
TRBV27	.	TRBJ1-1	few	11	TGTGCCGTACACGCAGGGGAGGAAGCTTTCTTT	CAVHAGEEAFF
TRBV27	.	TRBJ1-2	.	16	TGTGCCAGCACCCTATCGGCAGGGGAGGCTAACTATGGCTACACCTTC	CASTLSAGEANYGYTF
TRBV7-9	.	TRBJ2-7	.	15	TGTGCCAGCGAGCAGCCCCAGGGGGGATTCTACGAGCAGTACTTC	CASEQPQGGFYEQYF
TRBV5-1	TRBD1	TRBJ1-1	.	15	TGCGCCAGCAGCTTGGGACAGGGGGGTTCCACTGAAGCTTTCTTT	CASSLGQGGSTEAFF
TRBV9	.	TRBJ1-1	.	13	TGTGCCAGCTCTGGTAGGGAGCGGACTGAAGCTTTCTTT	CASSGRERTEAFF
TRBV2	TRBD2	TRBJ2-7	.	14	TGTGCTGCTACATCCGCGGGGGGAAACTACGAGCAGTACTTC	CAATSAGGNYEQYF
TRBV9	.	TRBJ1-1	few	14	TGTGCCAGCAGCTCTCGGCCGGGAAACACTGAAGCTTTCTTT	CASSSRPGNTEAFF
TRBV19	TRBD1	TRBJ2-5	.	15	TGTGCCAGTAGTATAGTGGGACAGCTCCAAGAGACCCAGTACTTC	CASSIVGQLQETQYF
TRBV27	.	TRBJ1-1	once	17	TGTGCCAGCAGCCCTAGGGGACGGAGGGTCGGGGGCACTGAAGCTTTCTTT	CASSPRGRRVGGTEAFF
TRBV5-5	TRBD1	TRBJ2-4	.	16	TGTGCCAGCAGCCTGAACTGGGATCCTGCAGGGGGTATTCAGTACTTC	CASSLNWDPAGGIQYF
TRBV4-3	.	TRBJ1-5	.	14	TGCGCCAGCAGCCAACGAATAGAGCATCAGCCCCAGCATTTT	CASSQRIEHQPQHF
TRBV5-6	.	TRBJ2-1	.	15	TGTGCCAGCAGCTTTGGTCAGGGAGGAACAGGAGGGCAGTTCTTC	CASSFGQGGTGGQFF